This T cell receptor (beta chain) derives from a study of blood T cell repertoires in COVID-19. Across the study: Whether acute or convalescent, the COVID-19 samples came from the United States, Italy and Spain. Sources were T cells, B-cell-depleted T cells, or PBMCs; the material itself was cDNA or gDNA.

Per the original data handling: Nucleated cell counts were estimated from reference gene primer amplification. Method: immunoSEQ multiplex PCR; TCRdb's copy keeps in-frame clones and lacks some. That table supplies the V and J calls and clone size; D and trimming were determined from the DNA. The profile shows around 300,000 clones, roughly 89% of them singletons. Trimming removed 6 bases from V and 5 bases from J; junction bases left unmatched: 10. The germline V gene encodes CDR1 LNHDA and CDR2 SQIVND (reference sequence). This CDR3 contains 15 residues. Sequenced material: peripheral blood. This TCR came from a woman in her thirties with active or convalescent COVID-19. The rearrangement links TRBV19 to TRBJ2-5; 9 nucleotides match TRBD2. The CDR3 DNA is TGTGCCAGTAGCTTTGGCGGGGGGGCCGGTGAGACCCAGTACTTC. Protein sequence: CASSFGGGAGETQYF. Drawing the rest from reference TRBV19 and TRBJ2-5, the complete variable domain is DGGITQSPKYLFRKEGQNVTLSCEQNLNHDAMYWYRQDPGQGLRLIYYSQIVNDFQKGDIAEGYSVSREKKESFPLTVTSAQKNPTAFYLCASSFGGGAGETQYFGPGTRLLVL.